The rows below give T cell receptor beta chains drawn from one sample of a study of HIV-infected patients and healthy controls. From the 5' RACE reads, TCRdb called clonotypes with MiXCR, one entry per CDR3 protein. The repertoire holds more than 9,000 distinct CDR3 sequences, with less than 10% as singletons. Specimen: blood, collected before antiretroviral therapy. The source is an adult with HIV infection. The donor label of this sample is uncertain. The CDR3 runs from the conserved cysteine through the conserved F or W. D genes are given only for firm matches. Expanded clones are given a class, and other clones once, few, many or no size at all.

len | d_gene | abundance | j_gene | v_gene | CDR3nt | CDR3aa
19 | TRBD1 | NA | TRBJ1-1 | TRBV7-6 | TGTGCCAGCAGCTCAACCGAGGACAGGGAGGGGAGTAAGGACACTGAAGCTTTCTTT | CASSSTEDREGSKDTEAFF
13 | NA | many | TRBJ1-1 | TRBV7-6 | TGTGCCAGCAGCTTAAGGGGCGACGGTGAGGCTTTCTTT | CASSLRGDGEAFF
13 | NA | many | TRBJ2-1 | TRBV7-2 | TGTGCCATCGCGTCCCCCGCCGGGGCGGAGCAGTTCTTC | CAIASPAGAEQFF
13 | NA | medium-sized | TRBJ2-1 | TRBV5-6 | TGTGCCAGCAGCTTGTCCAACTACAATGAGCAGTTCTTC | CASSLSNYNEQFF
17 | TRBD1 | many | TRBJ1-2 | TRBV19 | TGTGCCAGTAGTATACCCCCCCGACAGGGGGACAACTATGGCTACACCTTC | CASSIPPRQGDNYGYTF
12 | NA | NA | TRBJ2-1 | TRBV12-3/TRBV12-4 | TGTGCCAGCAGTGGAGGCTACAATGAGCAGTTCTTC | CASSGGYNEQFF
12 | NA | many | TRBJ1-5 | TRBV7-6 | TGTGCCAGCAGCTTCATCGGACAGCCCCAGCATTTT | CASSFIGQPQHF
16 | NA | NA | TRBJ2-2 | TRBV13 | TGTGCCAGCAGCTTAGGCCGGTACCTCCAAACCGGGGAGCTGTTTTTT | CASSLGRYLQTGELFF
16 | TRBD2 | many | TRBJ2-3 | TRBV20-1 | TGCAGTGCTAGAGACACTAGCGGGGGTCTTTCTGATACGCAGTATTTT | CSARDTSGGLSDTQYF
11 | NA | many | TRBJ1-2 | TRBV12-3/TRBV12-4 | TGTGCCAGCAGCCAGGGGTTTGGCTACACCTTC | CASSQGFGYTF
13 | NA | many | TRBJ1-1 | TRBV6-1 | TGTGCCAGCAGTGATTGGGGATCGCGGATAGCTTTCTTT | CASSDWGSRIAFF
16 | NA | many | TRBJ2-1 | TRBV6-2/TRBV6-3 | TGTGCCAGCAGTCGTCCCCTCACGGACGGCCTGAGGGAGCAGTTCTTC | CASSRPLTDGLREQFF
17 | TRBD2 | many | TRBJ2-4 | TRBV7-2 | TGTGCCAGCAGCGGACGAACGGGACTAGCGGGGCGAAACATTCAGTACTTC | CASSGRTGLAGRNIQYF
13 | NA | medium-sized | TRBJ2-7 | TRBV7-7 | TGTGCCAGCAGCTTAGGGTATGGCTACGAGCAGTACTTC | CASSLGYGYEQYF
11 | NA | many | TRBJ1-2 | TRBV3-1 | TGTGCCAGCAGCCAAGGGACGACGCTACTCTTC | CASSQGTTLLF
13 | NA | many | TRBJ2-7 | TRBV6-5 | TGTGCCAGCAGTAGCCGTGGTAGCTACGAGCAGTACTTC | CASSSRGSYEQYF
15 | TRBD2 | many | TRBJ2-5 | TRBV5-1 | TGCGCCAGCAGAACGCGGGGGGAGTACCAAGAGACCCAGTACTTC | CASRTRGEYQETQYF
15 | TRBD1 | many | TRBJ2-5 | TRBV29-1 | TGCAGCGTTGAATTTACCGGGACAGGGAGGGAGACCCAGTACTTC | CSVEFTGTGRETQYF
11 | NA | medium-sized | TRBJ2-3 | TRBV10-3 | TGTGCCATCAGTGGGTCAGATACGCAGTATTTT | CAISGSDTQYF
15 | NA | many | TRBJ2-1 | TRBV4-1 | TGCGCCAGCAGCCAAGCCGCGACAGCATACAATGAGCAGTTCTTC | CASSQAATAYNEQFF
16 | NA | NA | TRBJ1-4 | TRBV6-1 | TGTGCCAGCACCACCCATCGTGGACCAACTAATGAAAAACTGTTTTTT | CASTTHRGPTNEKLFF
16 | TRBD2 | once | TRBJ2-1 | TRBV4-2 | TGTGCCAGCAGCCAAGAAGTAGCGGGGGACAACAATGAGCAGTTCTTC | CASSQEVAGDNNEQFF
13 | NA | many | TRBJ2-7 | TRBV7-9 | TGTGCCAGCAGCCGAGGACTAAACTACGAGCAGTACTTC | CASSRGLNYEQYF
14 | TRBD1 | NA | TRBJ2-7 | TRBV6-1 | TGTGCCAGCAGTCTCGACAGGGGGACCTACGAGCAGTACTTC | CASSLDRGTYEQYF
15 | NA | few | TRBJ1-6 | TRBV9 | TGTGCCAGCAGCCCCTACGGGGAGGAAGGTTCACCCCTCCACTTT | CASSPYGEEGSPLHF
16 | TRBD1 | many | TRBJ2-7 | TRBV9 | TGTGCCAGCAGCCTTTGGGCCGACAGGGCGTCCTACGAGCAGTACTTC | CASSLWADRASYEQYF
19 | NA | many | TRBJ2-6 | TRBV5-1 | TGCGCCAGCAGCTTGACCCAGGGGCTTAGTCTATCTGGGGCCAACGTCCTGACTTTC | CASSLTQGLSLSGANVLTF
13 | TRBD1 | many | TRBJ2-5 | TRBV5-4 | TGTGCCAGCAGCACACAGGGGGCCGGGACCCAGTACTTC | CASSTQGAGTQYF
15 | NA | many | TRBJ2-5 | TRBV20-1 | TGCAGTGCTAGGGACCCACGTGACTTCCAAGAGACCCAGTACTTC | CSARDPRDFQETQYF
15 | NA | many | TRBJ2-1 | TRBV5-6 | TGTGCCAGCAGCTGGATGGGAGGAGGGGCCGATGAGCAGTTCTTC | CASSWMGGGADEQFF
15 | NA | few | TRBJ2-7 | TRBV11-3 | TGTGCCAGCAGCACCTCCTTGCTCCAGAGCCACGAGCAGTACTTC | CASSTSLLQSHEQYF
16 | NA | NA | TRBJ2-6 | TRBV5-1 | TGCGCCAGCAGCTTTTCGGCAGCTTCTGGGGCCAACGTCCTGACTTTC | CASSFSAASGANVLTF
17 | TRBD2 | many | TRBJ2-3 | TRBV5-1 | TGCGCCAGCACTCTTCCGACTAGCGGGAGCCTTACAGATACGCAGTATTTT | CASTLPTSGSLTDTQYF
15 | NA | many | TRBJ2-2 | TRBV12-3/TRBV12-4 | TGTGCCAGCAGGATGTCGGATACGAACACCGGGGAGCTGTTTTTT | CASRMSDTNTGELFF
16 | TRBD1 | many | TRBJ1-1 | TRBV7-9 | TGTGCCAGCAGCCGAAAAGGGACAGGGGAAAACACTGAAGCTTTCTTT | CASSRKGTGENTEAFF
16 | NA | many | TRBJ2-2 | TRBV20-1 | TGCAGTGCCTACCGGGGAACAGGCGCGAACACCGGGGAGCTGTTTTTT | CSAYRGTGANTGELFF
13 | NA | many | TRBJ2-3 | TRBV12-3/TRBV12-4 | TGTGCCAGCAGCGGGCAGGGGCTGGATACGCAGTATTTT | CASSGQGLDTQYF
16 | TRBD1 | many | TRBJ1-1 | TRBV18 | TGTGCCAGCTCACCCAACAGGGGGAAGGCCGGGGATGAAGCTTTCTTT | CASSPNRGKAGDEAFF
15 | TRBD1 | NA | TRBJ1-2 | TRBV11-2 | TGTGCCAGCAGCCCCCAGGGGGGAGGAAGCTATGGCTACACCTTC | CASSPQGGGSYGYTF
15 | TRBD2 | many | TRBJ2-3 | TRBV6-6 | TGTGCCAGCAGGCGGGCCGGGGGGGCAGAAGATACGCAGTATTTT | CASRRAGGAEDTQYF
14 | NA | many | TRBJ2-3 | TRBV20-1 | TGCAGTGCCCCGGGTAGCCCAACGAGAGATACGCAGTATTTT | CSAPGSPTRDTQYF
15 | NA | medium-sized | TRBJ2-1 | TRBV29-1 | TGCAGCCTGTCCCCAGGGACTTCCTCCTACAATGAGCAGTTCTTC | CSLSPGTSSYNEQFF
14 | NA | many | TRBJ2-7 | TRBV6-1 | TGTGCCACCCAATATAAGGGGAATAACTACGAGCAGTACTTC | CATQYKGNNYEQYF
16 | TRBD2 | NA | TRBJ2-7 | TRBV4-2 | TGTGCCAGCAGCCAAGAGAGGACTAGCCGCTCCTACGAGCAGTACTTC | CASSQERTSRSYEQYF
15 | NA | many | TRBJ2-6 | TRBV7-2 | TGTGCCAGCAGCGCTGGGGGCTCTGGGGCCAACGTCCTGACTTTC | CASSAGGSGANVLTF
12 | NA | many | TRBJ1-1 | TRBV29-1 | TGCAGCGTGTCGGGAGGGAGCACTGAAGCTTTCTTT | CSVSGGSTEAFF
15 | NA | many | TRBJ1-5 | TRBV9 | TGTGCCAGCAGCTGGGGGGTAGGGTCCGATCAGCCCCAGCATTTT | CASSWGVGSDQPQHF
15 | NA | medium-sized | TRBJ1-2 | TRBV5-1 | TGCGCCAGCAGCGACCGAGAGAAGACAGACTATGGCTACACCTTC | CASSDREKTDYGYTF
17 | NA | many | TRBJ2-4 | TRBV5-6 | TGTGCCAGCAGCTTGCGTGAGGTTCTTCTAGCCAAAAACATTCAGTACTTC | CASSLREVLLAKNIQYF
11 | NA | many | TRBJ1-1 | TRBV27 | TGTGCCAGCGGTACACTGACTGAAGCTTTCTTT | CASGTLTEAFF
13 | NA | NA | TRBJ1-5 | TRBV30 | TGTGCCTGGAGTGAAAGTAGCAATCAGCCCCAGCATTTT | CAWSESSNQPQHF
15 | NA | few | TRBJ2-7 | TRBV11-3 | TGTGCCAGCAGCTCTGGGATGGAAAGCTCCTACGAGCAGTACTTC | CASSSGMESSYEQYF
13 | NA | NA | TRBJ1-1 | TRBV6-2/TRBV6-3 | TGTGCCAGCAGTTCCCTAAGGGACACTGAAGCTTTCTTT | CASSSLRDTEAFF
17 | TRBD2 | many | TRBJ2-3 | TRBV13 | TGTGCCAGCAGCTATACACTAGCGGGCGTGACCCCCGATACGCAGTATTTT | CASSYTLAGVTPDTQYF
13 | TRBD2 | many | TRBJ2-7 | TRBV4-3 | TGCGCCAGCAGCCCCCGCCCGGGAGGCGAGCAGTACTTC | CASSPRPGGEQYF
15 | NA | many | TRBJ2-6 | TRBV9 | TGTGCCAGCAGCGTAGAGACAGGCGGGGCCAACGTCCTGACTTTC | CASSVETGGANVLTF
16 | TRBD1 | NA | TRBJ2-3 | TRBV12-3/TRBV12-4 | TGTGCCAGCAGTTCTTGGGGGACAGGGAGCACAGATACGCAGTATTTT | CASSSWGTGSTDTQYF
15 | NA | NA | TRBJ1-1 | TRBV12-3/TRBV12-4 | TGTGCCAGCAGTTTATCAGAACAGGGCAACACTGAAGCTTTCTTT | CASSLSEQGNTEAFF
14 | NA | many | TRBJ2-1 | TRBV24-1 | TGTGCCACCAGTAATACCGATTCCTACAATGAGCAGTTCTTC | CATSNTDSYNEQFF